The clone carrying this T cell receptor beta chain is termed large. Its matching antigen is unknown. No treatment of any kind had been given to any patient before thyroid surgery. The data stem from a study of metastatic and nonmetastatic thyroid tumors. Study context: The study looked at repertoires side by side in blood and in tumor or nodule tissue from malignant and benign thyroid patients.

The study's findings and limits: Compared with benign nodules, malignant thyroid tumors were reported to have significantly higher TCR beta diversity in both blood and tumor.

In the original analysis: It was from CDR3 differences across clinicopathological groups that a distant-metastasis classifier for papillary thyroid cancer was built. TCRdb re-analyzed the PCR reads using MiXCR. The V and J calls and clone size come from TCRdb's table, not from the authors' own analysis. This sample has under 4,000 clones; 20% to 25% occur once, and the top ten carry 8.2%. The sample was tumor tissue. The source of this sequence is a female donor with papillary thyroid cancer or a benign thyroid nodule (not recorded which). Some clones in this sample may be carry-over from other donors' samples.

The CDR3 DNA reads as TGTGCCACCAGTGGCAGGGGGTCGAGCAATCAGCCCCAGCATTTT. It is translated as CATSGRGSSNQPQHF. The chain joins TRBV24-1 to TRBJ1-5, with 7 nucleotides matching TRBD1. Unmatched junction bases numbered 4, after V lost 5 bases and J lost 1 base. The germline V gene has CDR1 KGHDR and CDR2 SFDVKD. CDR3 length: 15 amino acids.